Here is one T cell receptor (beta chain) with its context. The antigen is not known. 5' RACE with UMI labels generated the TRB cDNA libraries. TCRdb re-called the 5' RACE reads and catalogs CDR3 proteins one per entry, DNA excluded. This sample's table reports tens of thousands of distinct CDR3 sequences. Identification of naive CD8+ T cells rested on CD45RO-CCR7+CD27+CD95- status. Germline CDR1 and CDR2: SEHNR and FQNEAQ (reference sequence). The CDR3 extends over 13 amino acids. The data derive from a study of CXCR3-negative and CXCR3-positive naive CD8 T cells. Study-wide points: More hydrophobic TRB CDR3s were found in CXCR3-positive naive cells than in CXCR3-negative naive cells.

This chain connects TRBV7-9 to TRBJ1-6. The source material was naive CXCR3+ CD8+ T cells from blood. Subset given: CD45RO-CCR7+CD27+CD95- naive CD8+ T cells expressing CXCR3 (TNR3+). The source is a human donor in good health. Some clones in this sample may be carry-over from other donors' samples. The CDR3 loop reads CASSSMRDSPLHF.